The 21 T cell receptor beta chains presented below share a single source sample, sequenced in a study of CD8 T cells in Susac syndrome. Reverse transcription used about 0.45 to 1 ug RNA and random hexamers. MiXCR, applied by TCRdb to the immunoSEQ multiplex PCR reads, yields one record per CDR3 protein. The sample has more than 55,000 distinct CDR3 sequences, 96% seen once; the top ten hold 0.095% to 0.12%. The material sequenced was CD4+ T cells from PBMCs. These receptors all stem from a human donor with multiple sclerosis.

J is TRBJ2-7 and V is TRBV21-1. TRBV21-1 is noted as a pseudogene. The CDR3 runs to 11 residues. CDR3 sequence reads: CARSRYYEQYF. CDR3 DNA: TGTGCCAGAAGCAGGTACTACGAGCAGTACTTC.

This chain joins TRBV9 and TRBJ1-3; D is ambiguous. Germline-derived CDR1 and CDR2 are SGDLS and YYNGEE. Trimming shortened V by 0 bases and J by 0 bases, and 7 bases separated the two germline ends. The CDR3 has 15 amino acids. CDR3 sequence: CASSVEAFSGNTIYF. The CDR3 DNA sequence: TGTGCCAGCAGCGTAGAGGCGTTCTCTGGAAACACCATATATTTT.

The V call is TRBV20-1, the J call TRBJ2-6; no definite D call. CDR3 length: 12 amino acids. Trimming removed 5 bases at V and 0 bases at J, with 2 bases between. CDR1 and CDR2 from the germline V gene are DFQATT and SNEGSKA (reference sequence). CDR3 loop: CSAHSGANVLTF. CDR3 DNA: TGCAGTGCTCACTCTGGGGCCAACGTCCTGACTTTC.

The chain employs TRBV20-1 and TRBJ1-2; TRBD1 is a possible D gene (6 bases). Between the trimmed V and J ends, which lost 2 bases and 5 bases, there was a span of 6 bases. This CDR3 spans 11 amino acids. CDR1 is DFQATT and CDR2 is SNEGSKA in the germline V gene (reference sequence). The CDR3 here is CSARRGYGYTF. DNA for the CDR3: TGCAGTGCTAGAAGGGGGTATGGCTACACCTTC.

The chain links TRBV6-5 to TRBJ2-1, with unresolved D. Deletions cut 4 bases from V and 4 bases from J, with 14 bases between. This CDR3 comprises 15 residues. Per the germline V gene, CDR1 is MNHEY and CDR2 is SVGAGI. The CDR3 protein is CASSFAVGSYNEQFF. CDR3 in DNA: TGTGCCAGCAGTTTTGCGGTCGGCAGTTACAATGAGCAGTTCTTC.

The chain joins TRBV27 to TRBJ2-1; 16 nucleotides agree with TRBD2. V shed 5 bases, J shed 9 bases, and the junction held 4 bases outside the gene matches. CDR1 and CDR2 from the germline V gene are MNHEY and SMNVEV (reference sequence). The CDR3 is made up of 15 amino acids. The CDR3 bases are TGTGCCAGCAGTCTGGGACTAGCGGGGGGGCGTGAGCAGTTCTTC. Amino acids: CASSLGLAGGREQFF.

The chain has TRBV7-2 and TRBJ1-2; D is ambiguous. CDR1 SGHTA and CDR2 FQGNSA come from the germline V gene. V was cut by 5 bases and J by 5 bases, with 9 bases left in between. CDR3 length equals 12 residues. CDR3 in DNA: TGTGCCAGCAGCCTGAACGCGTATGGCTACACCTTC. Translated, it gives CASSLNAYGYTF.

The J gene is TRBJ1-2, the V gene TRBV28, with TRBD1 identical over 7 bases. Per germline, CDR1 MDHEN and CDR2 SYDVKM. Unmatched junction bases numbered 8, after V lost 5 bases and J lost 8 bases. The CDR3 extends over 13 amino acids. The CDR3 DNA follows: TGTGCCAGCAGTCCCGACAGGGTGCGGGGCTACACCTTC. It yields the protein CASSPDRVRGYTF.

The chain recombines TRBV5-6 with TRBJ2-1; D is possibly TRBD1 or TRBD2 (6 bases each). The CDR3 is made up of 16 amino acids. The germline V and J ends were trimmed by 4 bases and 8 bases, with 22 bases remaining between them. The germline V gene has CDR1 SGHDT and CDR2 YYEEEE. The CDR3 spells CASSLSGAGGDDEQFF. The CDR3, as DNA: TGTGCCAGCAGCCTTTCGGGGGCAGGTGGGGACGATGAGCAGTTCTTC.

This chain connects TRBV20-1 to TRBJ2-5; 7 bases fit TRBD1. CDR3 length equals 11 residues. Germline values: CDR1 DFQATT, CDR2 SNEGSKA (reference sequence). The V segment lost 2 bases and the J segment 13 bases; nucleotides outside the gene matches: 7. Written as DNA, the CDR3 is TGCAGTGCTAGACAGGGGGAGACAAGGTACTTC. Translating gives CSARQGETRYF.

Concerning this clonotype: At one boundary the junction diverges from the germline segment, which might be a read error. The chain combines TRBV7-7 with TRBJ2-5; D is perhaps TRBD1 or TRBD2 (5 bases each). Germline CDR1 is SSHAT and CDR2 is FNYEAQ (reference sequence). This CDR3 region has 15 residues. Here the CDR3 reads CASSLGVGDQETQYF. The CDR3 DNA sequence: TGTGCTAGCAGCTTAGGGGTGGGGGACCAAGAGACCCAGTACTTC.

The chain combines TRBV5-5 with TRBJ2-1; D gene uncertain. Between the trimmed V and J ends, which lost 2 bases and 5 bases, there was a span of 8 bases. The V gene's germline CDR1 is SGHKS and CDR2 YYEKEE (reference sequence). This CDR3 is built from 13 residues. CDR3 DNA sequence: TGTGCCAGCAGCTTTTGGGGAAACAATGAGCAGTTCTTC. It yields the protein CASSFWGNNEQFF. Complete variable domain (other parts from reference TRBV5-5 and TRBJ2-1): DAGVTQSPTHLIKTRGQQVTLRCSPISGHKSVSWYQQVLGQGPQFIFQYYEKEERGRGNFPDRFSARQFPNYSSELNVNALLLGDSALYLCASSFWGNNEQFFGPGTRLTVL.

This sequence joins TRBV7-2 and TRBJ2-1, with D possibly matching TRBD1 (5 bases). The germline V and J ends were trimmed by 1 base and 9 bases, with 7 bases remaining between them. The CDR3 totals 12 residues. The V gene's germline CDR1 is SGHTA and CDR2 FQGNSA. CDR3 coding DNA: TGTGCCAGCAGCTTAGAAAGGGGTGAGCAGTTCTTC. This gives the protein CASSLERGEQFF.

The chain is built from TRBV12-3 or TRBV12-4 and TRBJ1-1; 8 positions match TRBD1. The V and J ends lost 0 bases and 5 bases, in that order; junction bases with no gene match: 5. The length of the CDR3 is 15 residues. Here the CDR3 reads CASSLATGAGTEAFF. CDR3 sequence (DNA): TGTGCCAGCAGTTTAGCGACAGGGGCTGGGACTGAAGCTTTCTTT.

The rearrangement joins TRBV5-1 to TRBJ2-7, with 9 bases lining up with TRBD1. Germline V gives CDR1 SGHRS, CDR2 YFSETQ. There are 14 residues in the CDR3. After removal of 4 bases from V and 9 bases from J, the junction contained 11 bases not matched to a gene. The chain's CDR3 is CASSLGQGKLVQYF. For the CDR3, the DNA is TGCGCCAGCAGCCTGGGACAGGGTAAACTTGTGCAGTACTTC.

This chain connects TRBV3-1 to TRBJ2-3, with 11 bases that match TRBD2. Germline V CDR1 and CDR2: LGHDT, YNNKEL (reference sequence). The trim removed 0 bases at V and 1 base at J, leaving 3 bases unmatched. This CDR3 has 17 residues. CDR3 amino acids: CASSQDFSGGGTDTQYF. The DNA for the CDR3 is TGTGCCAGCAGCCAAGATTTTAGCGGGGGGGGCACAGATACGCAGTATTTT.

The chain couples TRBV12-3 or TRBV12-4 to TRBJ2-3; no reliable D call. Trimming cost V 5 bases and J 3 bases, with 12 bases left between them. This CDR3 is 14 amino acids long. CDR3 protein: CASSPKSETDTQYF. The CDR3 DNA reads TGTGCCAGCAGTCCAAAAAGTGAGACAGATACGCAGTATTTT.

CDR3 coding DNA: TGTGCCAGCAGCTTATCTGGGGACAGCACCAAGCAGTACTTC. Its translation is CASSLSGDSTKQYF. The chain uses TRBV7-9 and TRBJ2-7; 7 bases line up with TRBD1. CDR1 and CDR2 from the germline V gene are SEHNR and FQNEAQ (reference sequence). The CDR3 runs to 14 residues. V was clipped by 2 bases and J by 8 bases; unmatched bases: 9.

This chain links TRBV5-1 with TRBJ1-1; no clear D. Trimming pared 0 bases from V and 0 bases from J, leaving 6 bases between. Germline V lookup: CDR1 SGHRS, CDR2 YFSETQ. This CDR3 region has 14 residues. In DNA, the CDR3 is TGCGCCAGCAGCTTGGAACGGGTGAACACTGAAGCTTTCTTT. It codes for CASSLERVNTEAFF.

The gene calls are TRBV11-2 and TRBJ2-5; no clear D. The germline V and J ends were trimmed by 1 base and 2 bases, with 8 bases remaining between them. This CDR3 is 14 amino acids long. Per germline, CDR1 SGHAT and CDR2 FQNNGV. The CDR3 DNA follows: TGTGCCAGCAGCTTAGGGACGGCACAAGAGACCCAGTACTTC. Protein sequence: CASSLGTAQETQYF.

The J gene is TRBJ1-5, the V gene TRBV19; TRBD1 might be the D (6 bases). V lost 7 bases and J lost 7, with 14 bases in between. Germline V lookup: CDR1 LNHDA, CDR2 SQIVND (reference sequence). The CDR3 spans 13 residues. The DNA of the CDR3 is TGTGCCAGTACGGGGGGGGGCGGACAGCCCCAGCATTTT. It codes for CASTGGGGQPQHF.